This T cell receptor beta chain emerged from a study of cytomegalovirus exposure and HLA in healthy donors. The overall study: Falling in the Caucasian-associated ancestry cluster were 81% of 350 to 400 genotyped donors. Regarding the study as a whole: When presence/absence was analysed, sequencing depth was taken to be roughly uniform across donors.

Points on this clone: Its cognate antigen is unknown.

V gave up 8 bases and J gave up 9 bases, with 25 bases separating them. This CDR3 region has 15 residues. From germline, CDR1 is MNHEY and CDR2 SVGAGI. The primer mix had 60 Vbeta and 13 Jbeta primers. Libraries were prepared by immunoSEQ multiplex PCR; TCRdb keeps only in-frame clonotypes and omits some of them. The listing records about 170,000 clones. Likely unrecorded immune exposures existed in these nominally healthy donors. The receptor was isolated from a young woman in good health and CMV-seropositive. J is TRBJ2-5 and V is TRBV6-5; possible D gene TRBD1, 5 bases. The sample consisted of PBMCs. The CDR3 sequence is CASFAWSGTQGSQYF. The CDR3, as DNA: TGTGCCAGCTTTGCGTGGTCCGGAACCCAGGGATCCCAGTACTTC.